These 16 T cell receptor beta chains were sequenced from one sample in a study of cytomegalovirus exposure and HLA in healthy donors (dated by TCRdb to 2015 to 2018). Libraries were built with the immunoSEQ multiplex PCR assay. For the multiplex PCR, a mixture combining 60 forward primers for TCR Vbeta segments and 13 reverse primers for TCR Jbeta segments was used. TCRdb mirrors the immuneACCESS table, restricted to in-frame sequences. Some clones are absent from its copies; in checked studies, under half trace to an unresolved V gene, and the reason for the others is unknown. The sample table holds approximately 160,000 clones, of which roughly 80% were seen once. The top ten clonotypes cover about 2% of the sample. Input material: PBMCs. All receptors derive from a human donor in good health.

The chain combines TRBV12-5 with TRBJ2-3; TRBD2 matches at 14 bases. This CDR3 has 17 residues. Trimming at V came to 5 bases and at J to 7 bases, leaving 11 bases not matched to a gene. Germline lookup yields CDR1 LGHNT and CDR2 FRNRAP. CDR3 region: CASGTGLAGASGNTQYF. In nucleotides, the CDR3 is TGTGCTAGTGGTACGGGACTAGCGGGGGCGAGCGGCAATACGCAGTATTTT.

This clone was found a few times. V and J are TRBV7-9 and TRBJ2-7, with TRBD1 matching 8 bases. The CDR3 runs to 13 residues. The V and J ends lost 1 base and 9 bases, in that order; junction bases with no gene match: 5. Germline assignment: CDR1 SEHNR and CDR2 FQNEAQ (reference sequence). The CDR3 spells CASSLEQGATQYF. The CDR3 DNA is TGTGCCAGCAGCTTAGAGCAGGGGGCAACGCAGTACTTC.

This chain connects TRBV18 to TRBJ2-3, with 11 bases lining up with TRBD2. Unmatched junction bases numbered 5, after V lost 4 bases and J lost 2 bases. This CDR3 is built from 16 residues. The germline CDR1 and CDR2 sequences are KGHSH and LQKENI. The CDR3 is CASSLGLAGFTDTQYF. CDR3 in DNA: TGTGCCAGCTCACTCGGACTAGCGGGCTTCACAGATACGCAGTATTTT.

The V call is TRBV2, the J call TRBJ2-2; 9 positions agree with TRBD1. The CDR3 has 15 amino acids. After removal of 5 bases from V and 2 bases from J, the junction contained 3 bases not matched to a gene. Germline lookup yields CDR1 SNHLY and CDR2 FYNNEI. CDR3 DNA: TGTGCCAGCAGTAGGACAGGGGTAAACACCGGGGAGCTGTTTTTT. Translation gives CASSRTGVNTGELFF.

This clone was counted a few times. The chain employs TRBV6-6 and TRBJ1-4; D is ambiguous. CDR3 size: 13 residues. V dropped 2 bases and J dropped 4 bases, with 5 bases sitting between them. Germline CDR1 and CDR2: MNHNY and SVGAGI (reference sequence). CDR3 nucleotide sequence: TGTGCCAGCAGTTACAGCCTTAATGAAAAACTGTTTTTT. Amino acid sequence: CASSYSLNEKLFF.

This chain uses TRBV7-9 with TRBJ1-1; D is uncertain. This CDR3 has 17 amino acids. With 0 bases removed from V and 0 bases from J, the gap between germline ends came to 14 bases. Germline V lookup: CDR1 SEHNR, CDR2 FQNEAQ (reference sequence). The CDR3: CASSLATGGSMNTEAFF. The CDR3 bases are TGTGCCAGCAGCTTAGCTACCGGCGGATCGATGAACACTGAAGCTTTCTTT.

In this sample, this clone turned up once. V gene TRBV29-1 combines with J gene TRBJ1-1; tentatively, D is TRBD1 (5 bases). From germline, CDR1 is SQVTM and CDR2 ANQGSEA. The length of the CDR3 is 12 residues. V lost 8 bases, J lost 1 base, and 11 bases lay in between. CDR3 residues: CSYGRGNTEAFF. In DNA form, the CDR3 reads TGCAGCTATGGGAGGGGGAACACTGAAGCTTTCTTT.

Remarks on this clone: At one end the junction does not follow the germline gene, possibly because of a read error. J is TRBJ1-2 and V is TRBV2; D gene unclear. This CDR3 is 14 amino acids long. Germline V CDR1 and CDR2: SNHLY, FYNNEI. The CDR3 DNA sequence: TGTGCCAGCGGTCGTCGGGAGGGATCTGATGGCTACCCCTTC. Translated: CASGRREGSDGYPF. The variable domain in full, completed from reference TRBV2 and TRBJ1-2, reads EPEVTQTPSHQVTQMGQEVILRCVPISNHLYFYWYRQILGQKVEFLVSFYNNEISEKSEIFDDQFSVERPDGSNFTLKIRSTKLEDSAMYFCASGRREGSDGYPFGSGTRLTVV.

This chain joins TRBV4-3 and TRBJ1-1; D is uncertain. The germline V gene encodes CDR1 LGHNA and CDR2 YSLEER. CDR3 length: 13 residues. The V end lost 0 bases, the J end lost 4 bases, and 6 bases lay between the germline ends. In DNA, the CDR3 is TGCGCCAGCAGCCAAGACCGGAGCACTGAAGCTTTCTTT. Translated, it gives CASSQDRSTEAFF.

Remarks on this clone: This sample includes further DNA sequences coding for the same CDR3. The V gene is TRBV2, the J gene TRBJ2-5, with a weak D call TRBD2 (6 bases). Trimming stripped 7 bases from V and 3 bases from J, with 6 bases between. CDR1 SNHLY and CDR2 FYNNEI come from the germline V gene. The CDR3 loop spans 11 amino acids. The CDR3 region is CASTGEETQYF. The CDR3 bases are TGTGCCAGCACGGGGGAAGAGACCCAGTACTTC.

V usage is TRBV6-5 and J usage is TRBJ1-2; 11 nucleotides align to TRBD1. Germline CDR1 reads MNHEY; CDR2 reads SVGAGI. The CDR3 contains 14 residues. V was clipped by 6 bases and J by 8 bases; unmatched bases: 8. The CDR3 nucleotides read TGTGCCAGCAGACCGCTGGACAGGGGGCAAGGCTACACCTTC. Its protein is CASRPLDRGQGYTF.

This clone has only a few counts. In nucleotides, the CDR3 is TGTGCCAGCAGCGTAGGGAGGGCGGGGGCTAATTCACCCCTCCACTTT. It codes for CASSVGRAGANSPLHF. The rearrangement uses TRBV9 and TRBJ1-6; possibly TRBD1 for D (6 bases). Trimming left V 0 bases short and J 6 bases short, with 13 bases between. Per germline, CDR1 SGDLS and CDR2 YYNGEE. This CDR3 has 16 amino acids.

The sample holds one count of this clone. V usage is TRBV7-2 and J usage is TRBJ2-1; tentatively, D is TRBD1 (6 bases). CDR1 is SGHTA and CDR2 is FQGNSA in the germline V gene. The CDR3 is 17 residues long. The V and J ends lost 1 base and 2 bases respectively, with 15 bases between them. CDR3 nucleotide sequence: TGTGCCAGCAGCTTAGATCCGACAGGAGGCCCCTACAATGAGCAGTTCTTC. This codes for CASSLDPTGGPYNEQFF.

This clone showed up just a few times. The chain couples TRBV5-4 to TRBJ2-7, with a possible D match to TRBD1 (6 bases). The CDR3 runs 13 residues. Germline V CDR1 and CDR2: SGHNT, YYREEE (reference sequence). V lost 5 bases, J lost 3 bases, and 12 bases lay in between. The CDR3 bases are TGTGCCAGCAGATACACAGGGAGCTACGAGCAGTACTTC. It yields the protein CASRYTGSYEQYF.

The chain recombines TRBV6-6 with TRBJ1-1, with no clear D. Germline V lookup: CDR1 MNHNY, CDR2 SVGAGI (reference sequence). Trimming cost V 3 bases and J 2 bases, with 10 bases left between them. The CDR3 length is 14 residues. This chain's CDR3 is CASSYSQLNTEAFF. Here the CDR3 DNA reads TGTGCCAGCAGTTATAGCCAGCTCAACACTGAAGCTTTCTTT.

The chain uses TRBV9 and TRBJ2-7; TRBD1 matches at 9 bases. After removal of 3 bases from V and 6 bases from J, the junction contained 7 bases not matched to a gene. The CDR3 totals 14 residues. CDR1 is SGDLS and CDR2 is YYNGEE in the germline V gene. The CDR3 DNA is TGTGCCAGCAGCGCCGGACAGGGGTCCAGCGAGCAGTACTTC. Its translation is CASSAGQGSSEQYF.